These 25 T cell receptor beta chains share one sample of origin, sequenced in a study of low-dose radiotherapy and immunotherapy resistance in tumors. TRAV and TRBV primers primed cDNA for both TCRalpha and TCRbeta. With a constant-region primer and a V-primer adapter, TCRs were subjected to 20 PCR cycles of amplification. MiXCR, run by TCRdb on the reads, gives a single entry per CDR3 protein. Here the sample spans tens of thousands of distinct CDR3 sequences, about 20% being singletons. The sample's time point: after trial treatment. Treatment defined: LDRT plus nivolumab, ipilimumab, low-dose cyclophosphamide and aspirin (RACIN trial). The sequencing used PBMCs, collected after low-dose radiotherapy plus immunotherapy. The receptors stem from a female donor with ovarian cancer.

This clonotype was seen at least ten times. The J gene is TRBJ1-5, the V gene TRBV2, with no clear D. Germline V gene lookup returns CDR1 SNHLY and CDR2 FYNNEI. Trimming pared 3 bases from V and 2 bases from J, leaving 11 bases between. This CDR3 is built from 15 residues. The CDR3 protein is CASSDWGSGNQPQHF. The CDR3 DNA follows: TGTGCCAGCAGTGACTGGGGTTCGGGCAATCAGCCCCAGCATTTT.

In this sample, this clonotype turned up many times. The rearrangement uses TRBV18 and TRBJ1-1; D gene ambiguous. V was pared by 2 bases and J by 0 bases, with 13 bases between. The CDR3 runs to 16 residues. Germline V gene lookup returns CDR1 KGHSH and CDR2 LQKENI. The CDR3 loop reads CASSPGIGGMNTEAFF. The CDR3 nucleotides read TGTGCCAGCTCACCAGGGATTGGCGGTATGAACACTGAAGCTTTCTTT.

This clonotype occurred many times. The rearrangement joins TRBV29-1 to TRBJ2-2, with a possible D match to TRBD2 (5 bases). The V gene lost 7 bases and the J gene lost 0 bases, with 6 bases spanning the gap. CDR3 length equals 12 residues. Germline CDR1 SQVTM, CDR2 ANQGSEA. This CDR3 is CSGGTNTGELFF. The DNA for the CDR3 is TGCAGCGGAGGGACGAACACCGGGGAGCTGTTTTTT.

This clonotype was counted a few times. Here the CDR3 DNA reads TGTGCCACCTTCGGGACATTGTCCTCCTACAATGAGCAGTTCTTC. Amino acids: CATFGTLSSYNEQFF. V usage is TRBV10-3 and J usage is TRBJ2-1; tentative D call: TRBD1 (6 bases). CDR3 length: 15 amino acids. The germline CDR1 and CDR2 sequences are ENHRY and SYGVKD. Trimming took off 10 bases at V and 0 bases at J, with 16 bases between the two ends.

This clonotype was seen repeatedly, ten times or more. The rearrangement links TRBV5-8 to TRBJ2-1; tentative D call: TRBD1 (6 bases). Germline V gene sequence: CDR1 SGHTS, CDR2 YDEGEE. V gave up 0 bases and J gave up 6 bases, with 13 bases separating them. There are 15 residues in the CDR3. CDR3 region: CASSLGGQRLNEQFF. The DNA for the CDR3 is TGTGCCAGCAGCTTGGGAGGACAGCGACTCAATGAGCAGTTCTTC. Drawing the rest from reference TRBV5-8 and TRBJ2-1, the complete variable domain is EAGVTQSPTHLIKTRGQQATLRCSPISGHTSVYWYQQALGLGLQFLLWYDEGEERNRGNFPPRFSGRQFPNYSSELNVNALELEDSALYLCASSLGGQRLNEQFFGPGTRLTVL.

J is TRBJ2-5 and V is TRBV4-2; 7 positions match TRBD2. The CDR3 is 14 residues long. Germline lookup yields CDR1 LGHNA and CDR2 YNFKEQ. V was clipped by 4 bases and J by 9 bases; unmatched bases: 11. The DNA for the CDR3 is TGTGCCAGCAGCCCTGGGGGGGGTCAGGAGTCCCAGTACTTC. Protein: CASSPGGGQESQYF.

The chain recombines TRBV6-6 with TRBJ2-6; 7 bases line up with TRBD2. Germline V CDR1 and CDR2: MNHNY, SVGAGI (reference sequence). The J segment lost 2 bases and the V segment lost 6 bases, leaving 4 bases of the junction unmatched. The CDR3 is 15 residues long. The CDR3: CASRRRGAGANVLTF. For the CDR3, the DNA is TGTGCCAGCAGGCGCCGGGGGGCTGGGGCCAACGTCCTGACTTTC.

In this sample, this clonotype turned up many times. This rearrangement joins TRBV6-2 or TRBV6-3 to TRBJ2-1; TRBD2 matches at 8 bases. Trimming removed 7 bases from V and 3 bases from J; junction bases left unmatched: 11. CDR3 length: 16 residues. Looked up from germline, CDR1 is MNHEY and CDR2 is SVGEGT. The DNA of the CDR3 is TGTGCCAGCAATGAACTAGCGGAACACTTCTACAATGAGCAGTTCTTC. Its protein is CASNELAEHFYNEQFF.

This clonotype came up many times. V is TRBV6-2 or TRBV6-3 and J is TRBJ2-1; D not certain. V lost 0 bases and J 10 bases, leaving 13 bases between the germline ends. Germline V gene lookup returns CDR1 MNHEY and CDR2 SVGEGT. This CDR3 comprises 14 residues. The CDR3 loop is CASSYSAVSREQFF. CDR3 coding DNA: TGTGCCAGCAGTTACTCCGCGGTTAGTCGGGAGCAGTTCTTC.

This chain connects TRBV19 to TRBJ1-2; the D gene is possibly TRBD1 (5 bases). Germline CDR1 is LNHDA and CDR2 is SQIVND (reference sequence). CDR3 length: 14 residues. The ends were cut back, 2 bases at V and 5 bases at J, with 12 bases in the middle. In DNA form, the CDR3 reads TGTGCCAGTAGTATAAACAGGAACGGATATGGCTACACCTTC. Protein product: CASSINRNGYGYTF.

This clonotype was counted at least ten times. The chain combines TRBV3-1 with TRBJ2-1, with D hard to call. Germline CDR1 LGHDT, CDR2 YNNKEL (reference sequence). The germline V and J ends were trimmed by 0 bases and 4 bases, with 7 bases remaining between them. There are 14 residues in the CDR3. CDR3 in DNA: TGTGCCAGCAGCCAAGATCGACTTTACAATGAGCAGTTCTTC. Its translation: CASSQDRLYNEQFF.

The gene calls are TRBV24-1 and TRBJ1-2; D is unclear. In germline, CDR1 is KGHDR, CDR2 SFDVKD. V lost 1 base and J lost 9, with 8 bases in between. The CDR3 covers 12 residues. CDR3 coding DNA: TGTGCCACCAGTGATTTATCGACCCGCTACACCTTC. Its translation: CATSDLSTRYTF.

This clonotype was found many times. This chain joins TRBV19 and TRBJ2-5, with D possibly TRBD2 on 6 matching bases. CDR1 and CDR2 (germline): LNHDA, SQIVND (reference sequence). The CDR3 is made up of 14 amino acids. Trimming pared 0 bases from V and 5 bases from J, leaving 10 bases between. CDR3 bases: TGTGCCAGTAGTATAGACGGAGGGAGTGAGACCCAGTACTTC. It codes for CASSIDGGSETQYF.

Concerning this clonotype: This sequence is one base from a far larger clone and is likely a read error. The chain's CDR3 is CASSAVGRPPNTEAFF. The DNA for the CDR3 is TGTGCCAGCAGTGCGGTCGGAAGACCTCCGAACACTGAAGCTTTCTTT. The chain is built from TRBV12-3 or TRBV12-4 and TRBJ1-1; the D is unclear. This CDR3 region has 16 residues. V was shortened by 5 bases and J by 1 base, with 17 bases between the two germline ends.

The CDR3 nucleotides read TGCGCCAGCAGCCCGTTAGCAGCGGGAGTTAGTACCGGGGAGCTGTTTTTT. Translation gives CASSPLAAGVSTGELFF. This chain joins TRBV5-1 and TRBJ2-2, with 8 bases lining up with TRBD2. The germline gives CDR1 SGHRS, CDR2 YFSETQ. CDR3 length: 17 residues. The trim removed 4 bases at V and 5 bases at J, leaving 13 bases unmatched.

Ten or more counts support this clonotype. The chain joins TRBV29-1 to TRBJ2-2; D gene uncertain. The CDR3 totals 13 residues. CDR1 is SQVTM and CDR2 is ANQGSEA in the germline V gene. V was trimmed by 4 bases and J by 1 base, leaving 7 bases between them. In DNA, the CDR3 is TGCAGCGTTGTGAGGCAGAACACCGGGGAGCTGTTTTTT. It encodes CSVVRQNTGELFF.

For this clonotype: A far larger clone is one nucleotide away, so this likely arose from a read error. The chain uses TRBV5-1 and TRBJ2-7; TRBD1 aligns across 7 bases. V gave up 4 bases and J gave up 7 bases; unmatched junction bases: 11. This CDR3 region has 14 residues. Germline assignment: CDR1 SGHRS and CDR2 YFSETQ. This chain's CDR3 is CASSTGQLSNEQYF. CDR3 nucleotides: TGCGCCAGCAGCACGGGACAGCTCAGCAATGAGCAGTACTTC.

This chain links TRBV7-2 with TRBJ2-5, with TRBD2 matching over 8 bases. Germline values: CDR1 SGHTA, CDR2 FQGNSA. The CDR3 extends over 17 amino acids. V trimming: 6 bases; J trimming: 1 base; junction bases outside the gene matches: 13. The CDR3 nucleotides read TGTGCCAGCAGACTCGGGGCTAGCGGGCTAACCCAAGAGACCCAGTACTTC. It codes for CASRLGASGLTQETQYF.

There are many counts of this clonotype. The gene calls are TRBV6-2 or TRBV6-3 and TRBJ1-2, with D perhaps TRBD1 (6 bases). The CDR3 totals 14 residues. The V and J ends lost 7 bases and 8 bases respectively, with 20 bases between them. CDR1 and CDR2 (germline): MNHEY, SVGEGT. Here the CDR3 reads CASIEGGTAGGYTF. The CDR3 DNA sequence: TGTGCCAGCATCGAGGGGGGGACGGCGGGGGGCTACACCTTC.

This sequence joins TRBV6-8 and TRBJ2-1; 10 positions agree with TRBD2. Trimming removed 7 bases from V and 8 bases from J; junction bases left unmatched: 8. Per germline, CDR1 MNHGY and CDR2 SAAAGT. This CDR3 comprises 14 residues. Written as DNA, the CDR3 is TGTGCCAGCAAGGTAGCGGGAGGTTTGGATGAGCAGTTCTTC. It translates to CASKVAGGLDEQFF.

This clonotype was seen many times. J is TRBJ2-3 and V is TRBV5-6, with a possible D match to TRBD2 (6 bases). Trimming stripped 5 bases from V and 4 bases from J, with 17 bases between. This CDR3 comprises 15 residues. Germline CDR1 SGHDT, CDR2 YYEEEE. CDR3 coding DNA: TGTGCCAGCAGTGTTATTGGGAGGTCGGCAGATACGCAGTATTTT. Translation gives CASSVIGRSADTQYF. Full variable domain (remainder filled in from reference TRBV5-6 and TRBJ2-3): DAGVTQSPTHLIKTRGQQVTLRCSPKSGHDTVSWYQQALGQGPQFIFQYYEEEERQRGNFPDRFSGHQFPNYSSELNVNALLLGDSALYLCASSVIGRSADTQYFGPGTRLTVL.

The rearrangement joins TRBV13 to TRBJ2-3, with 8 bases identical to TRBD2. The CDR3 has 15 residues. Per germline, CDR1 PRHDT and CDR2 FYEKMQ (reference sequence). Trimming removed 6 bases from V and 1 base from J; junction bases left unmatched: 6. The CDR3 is CASRATSGRTDTQYF. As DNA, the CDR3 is TGTGCCAGCAGAGCAACTAGCGGACGCACAGATACGCAGTATTTT.

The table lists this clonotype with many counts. CDR3 in DNA: TGTGCCAGCAGTGGAATATTGGAGGGGGATACGCAGTATTTT. Translated, it gives CASSGILEGDTQYF. The V call is TRBV6-2 or TRBV6-3, the J call TRBJ2-3; D is perhaps TRBD2 (6 bases). The germline CDR1 and CDR2 sequences are MNHEY and SVGEGT. CDR3 length: 14 residues. Trimming stripped 5 bases from V and 6 bases from J, with 15 bases between.

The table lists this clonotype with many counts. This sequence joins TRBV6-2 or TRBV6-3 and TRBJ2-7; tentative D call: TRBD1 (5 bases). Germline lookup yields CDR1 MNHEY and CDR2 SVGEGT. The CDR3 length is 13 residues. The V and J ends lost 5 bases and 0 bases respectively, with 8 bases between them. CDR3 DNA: TGTGCCAGCAGTGTACAGGACTCCTACGAGCAGTACTTC. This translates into CASSVQDSYEQYF.

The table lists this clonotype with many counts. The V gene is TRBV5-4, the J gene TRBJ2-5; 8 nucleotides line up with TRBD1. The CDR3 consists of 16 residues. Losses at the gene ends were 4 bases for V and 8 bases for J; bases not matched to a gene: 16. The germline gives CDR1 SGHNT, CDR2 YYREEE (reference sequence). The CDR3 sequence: CASSPNPQTGADTQYF. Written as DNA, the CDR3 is TGTGCCAGCAGCCCCAACCCACAGACAGGGGCGGATACCCAGTACTTC. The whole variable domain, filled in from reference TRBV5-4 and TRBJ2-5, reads ETGVTQSPTHLIKTRGQQVTLRCSSQSGHNTVSWYQQALGQGPQFIFQYYREEENGRGNFPPRFSGLQFPNYSSELNVNALELDDSALYLCASSPNPQTGADTQYFGPGTRLLVL.